Shown below are 9 T cell receptor beta chains from a single sample sequenced in a study of response to subunit inactivated influenza vaccine. TCRdb passed the RT-PCR reads through MiXCR, listing each CDR3 protein once. In the table there are about 700,000 distinct CDR3 sequences, over 11% of which are singletons. Sequenced here: PBMCs from blood, sampled less than 15 days before vaccination. These TCRs come from a man in his forties or fifties who received an inactivated influenza vaccine.

The V and J genes are TRBV20-1 and TRBJ2-1, with 7 bases that match TRBD2. Germline V CDR1 and CDR2: DFQATT, SNEGSKA (reference sequence). V gave up 7 bases and J gave up 2 bases; unmatched junction bases: 5. The CDR3 spans 13 residues. The CDR3 DNA reads TGCAGTGTAGTGGGAGGGGCCTACAATGAGCAGTTCTTC. The encoded protein is CSVVGGAYNEQFF.

This clonotype was found a few times. This sequence joins TRBV6-2 or TRBV6-3 and TRBJ2-1; D perhaps matches TRBD2 (5 bases). The CDR3 extends over 16 amino acids. V lost 1 base, J lost 9 bases, and 19 bases lay in between. Per the germline V gene, CDR1 is MNHEY and CDR2 is SVGEGT. The CDR3 loop reads CASSYFPDAGRGEQFF. CDR3 sequence (DNA): TGTGCCAGCAGTTACTTTCCCGACGCGGGTCGGGGTGAGCAGTTCTTC.

The chain recombines TRBV5-1 with TRBJ2-7; D may be TRBD1 (6 bases). Trimming left V 0 bases short and J 5 bases short, with 12 bases between. CDR1 is SGHRS and CDR2 is YFSETQ in the germline V gene. This CDR3 comprises 14 residues. In DNA, the CDR3 is TGCGCCAGCAGCTTGGGTCAGGGGTCCAACGAGCAGTACTTC. Translating it yields CASSLGQGSNEQYF.

This clonotype was detected a few times. The V and J genes are TRBV6-1 and TRBJ2-5; unclear D gene. With 8 bases removed from V and 5 bases from J, the gap between germline ends came to 21 bases. Germline values: CDR1 MNHNS, CDR2 SASEGT. The CDR3 extends over 15 amino acids. The CDR3 DNA is TGTGCCAGCGCGGACCTGGGCTGGGTTAGGGAGACCCAGTACTTC. As protein: CASADLGWVRETQYF.

This clonotype was observed a single time. A much bigger clone sits one base away, suggesting this may be a read error. Given the absence of the conserved phenylalanine or tryptophan at the CDR3 end, a read error is likely. The rearrangement uses TRBV12-3 or TRBV12-4 and TRBJ2-1; TRBD2 is a possible D gene (6 bases). V shed 3 bases and J shed 7 bases, with 16 bases lying between them. This CDR3 is built from 15 residues. The chain's CDR3 is CASSLLLARVNEQFL. In nucleotides, the CDR3 is TGTGCCAGCAGTTTGTTGCTAGCGAGAGTTAATGAGCAGTTCCTC.

The chain couples TRBV20-1 to TRBJ2-7, with 8 bases aligning to TRBD1. Germline loops: CDR1 DFQATT, CDR2 SNEGSKA (reference sequence). The ends lost 2 bases at V and 5 bases at J; junction bases unmatched: 8. The CDR3 covers 14 residues. The CDR3 is CSARRRQGNDEQYF. The DNA of the CDR3 is TGCAGTGCTAGAAGACGACAGGGGAACGACGAGCAGTACTTC.

The chain employs TRBV4-3 and TRBJ2-2; TRBD1 matches at 10 bases. Germline V gives CDR1 LGHNA, CDR2 YSLEER. This CDR3 is built from 15 residues. Germline trimming cut 5 bases from V and 5 bases from J; bases unmatched to any gene: 5. The CDR3 loop is CASSEDRGNTGELFF. The CDR3 DNA is TGCGCCAGCAGCGAGGACAGGGGGAATACCGGGGAGCTGTTTTTT.

This rearrangement joins TRBV29-1 to TRBJ2-7; maybe TRBD2 (5 bases). The CDR3 extends over 13 amino acids. Trimming took 7 bases from V and 0 from J, leaving 13 bases between them. Per germline, CDR1 SQVTM and CDR2 ANQGSEA. In nucleotides, the CDR3 is TGCAGCGCCCTGACTATCCACTCCTACGAGCAGTACTTC. This gives the protein CSALTIHSYEQYF.

The V and J genes are TRBV4-3 and TRBJ2-3, with TRBD1 matching over 10 bases. CDR1 is LGHNA and CDR2 is YSLEER in the germline V gene. The V gene end was trimmed by 4 bases and the J gene end by 4 bases; junction bases not matched to a gene: 11. The CDR3 is 17 amino acids. CDR3 amino acids: CASSRSAGTGVADTQYF. Written as DNA, the CDR3 is TGCGCCAGCAGCCGGTCCGCCGGGACAGGGGTCGCAGATACGCAGTATTTT.